These 9 T cell receptor beta chains originate from one sample sequenced in a study of CD8+ T cells in alopecia areata. Reverse transcription of extracted RNA yielded cDNA, which provided the sequencing template. Measured with immunoSEQ multiplex PCR; TCRdb has only the in-frame clones, and not every one. In the table there are approximately 200,000 clones, roughly three fifths of which are singletons. The treatment is: oral pan-JAK inhibitor, 5-10 mg twice daily. Sample: CD4+ T cells sorted from blood, taken at week 4, from a patient treated with tofacitinib. These receptors were collected from a human donor with alopecia areata.

J is TRBJ2-7 and V is TRBV30, with 11 bases fitting TRBD2. This CDR3 spans 14 amino acids. Trimming removed 0 bases from V and 4 bases from J; junction bases left unmatched: 2. Germline values: CDR1 GTSNPN, CDR2 SVGIG (reference sequence). CDR3 sequence reads: CAWSVLAGVYEQYF. The CDR3 DNA is TGTGCCTGGAGTGTACTAGCGGGGGTGTACGAGCAGTACTTC.

This clone was detected only once. The V call is TRBV5-6, the J call TRBJ1-1, with D possibly being TRBD1 (6 bases). V gave up 0 bases and J gave up 5 bases, with 14 bases separating them. CDR3 size: 15 residues. The germline gives CDR1 SGHDT, CDR2 YYEEEE. For the CDR3, the DNA is TGTGCCAGCAGCTTGGCCGGGGGCACGGGGACTGAAGCTTTCTTT. Its translation is CASSLAGGTGTEAFF. The whole variable domain, filled in from reference TRBV5-6 and TRBJ1-1, reads DAGVTQSPTHLIKTRGQQVTLRCSPKSGHDTVSWYQQALGQGPQFIFQYYEEEERQRGNFPDRFSGHQFPNYSSELNVNALLLGDSALYLCASSLAGGTGTEAFFGQGTRLTVV.

The J gene is TRBJ2-7, the V gene TRBV7-9; D not certain. The V end was cut by 3 bases, the J end by 6 bases, with 15 bases between. The germline CDR1 and CDR2 sequences are SEHNR and FQNEAQ (reference sequence). CDR3 length: 14 amino acids. The CDR3 here is CASSFWSGAGEQYF. CDR3 bases: TGTGCCAGCAGCTTCTGGAGTGGCGCCGGCGAGCAGTACTTC.

The gene calls are TRBV6-5 and TRBJ2-2; 9 bases match TRBD1. CDR1 is MNHEY and CDR2 is SVGAGI in the germline V gene. The J segment lost 5 bases and the V segment lost 4 bases, leaving 2 bases of the junction unmatched. This CDR3 has 14 amino acids. CDR3 sequence: CASSFDRGTGELFF. The CDR3 DNA is TGTGCCAGCAGTTTCGACAGGGGGACCGGGGAGCTGTTTTTT.

The chain is built from TRBV29-1 and TRBJ2-7; D perhaps matches TRBD1 (6 bases). CDR3 size: 11 residues. Per the germline V gene, CDR1 is SQVTM and CDR2 is ANQGSEA. V was trimmed by 3 bases and J by 8 bases, leaving 11 bases between them. This CDR3 reads CSVDSTGKQYF. The CDR3 DNA reads as TGCAGCGTTGATTCCACAGGGAAGCAGTACTTC.

This clone was recorded a few times. A read error may account for a junction end that differs from germline. J is TRBJ2-3 and V is TRBV7-7; the match to TRBD2 covers 7 bases. The CDR3 is made up of 15 amino acids. Germline CDR1 and CDR2: SSHAT and FNYEAQ (reference sequence). The CDR3 DNA reads as TGTGCTAGCAGCTTAGCGGGTTCGGTCACAGATACGCAGTATTTT. This translates into CASSLAGSVTDTQYF.

The V gene is TRBV4-3, the J gene TRBJ2-3; D call uncertain. Trimming shortened V by 4 bases and J by 5 bases, and 7 bases separated the two germline ends. Germline assignment: CDR1 LGHNA and CDR2 YSLEER. CDR3 length: 12 amino acids. CDR3 residues: CASSRVGDTQYF. The CDR3 DNA reads as TGCGCCAGCAGCCGAGTGGGAGATACGCAGTATTTT.

The chain links TRBV14 to TRBJ2-5; a weak D match, TRBD1 (6 bases). V was clipped by 0 bases and J by 12 bases, with 14 bases between them. CDR1 and CDR2 (germline): SGHDN, FVKESK. This CDR3 contains 13 residues. CDR3 DNA sequence: TGTGCCAGCAGCCAAGAGATGGCAGGGGCGGAGTACTTC. It translates to CASSQEMAGAEYF.

This chain connects TRBV30 to TRBJ2-1; perhaps TRBD2 as D (5 bases). This CDR3 has 14 residues. Germline values: CDR1 GTSNPN, CDR2 SVGIG (reference sequence). Trimming removed 6 bases from V and 0 bases from J, with 12 bases in between. CDR3 protein: CACVDSNSYNEQFF. The CDR3 DNA sequence: TGTGCCTGTGTGGACTCCAACTCCTACAATGAGCAGTTCTTC.